A single sample gave rise to the 12 T cell receptor beta chains below, sequenced in a study of control samples from healthy donors and cancer patients. Profiling relied on immunoSEQ multiplex PCR, and the TCRdb table lists in-frame clones only, not all of them. The sample shows 260,000 or so clones, roughly 87% of them seen only once. The specimen sequenced was PBMCs. These receptors were collected from a woman in her sixties with lung cancer.

J is TRBJ1-4 and V is TRBV9; 7 positions agree with TRBD1. From germline, CDR1 is SGDLS and CDR2 YYNGEE. V lost 3 bases and J lost 6; bases outside the gene matches: 14. There are 17 residues in the CDR3. CDR3 region: CASSARGGGGGYEKLFF. The DNA of the CDR3 is TGTGCCAGCAGCGCCCGTGGGGGAGGGGGCGGTTATGAAAAACTGTTTTTT. The variable domain in full, with the rest retrieved from reference TRBV9 and TRBJ1-4, is DSGVTQTPKHLITATGQRVTLRCSPRSGDLSVYWYQQSLDQGLQFLIQYYNGEERAKGNILERFSAQQFPDLHSELNLSSLELGDSALYFCASSARGGGGGYEKLFFGSGTQLSVL.

CDR3 sequence: CASSSGGTNGYTF. DNA for the CDR3: TGTGCCAGCAGTTCGGGAGGTACGAATGGCTACACCTTC. V is TRBV6-6 and J is TRBJ1-2; D is unclear. The ends were cut back, 4 bases at V and 6 bases at J, with 12 bases in the middle. Germline CDR1 MNHNY, CDR2 SVGAGI (reference sequence). The CDR3 has 13 residues.

The rearrangement uses TRBV10-2 and TRBJ2-7; 7 bases are shared with TRBD2. The V gene end was trimmed by 8 bases and the J gene end by 3 bases; junction bases not matched to a gene: 7. Germline V CDR1 and CDR2: WSHSY, SAAADI. The CDR3 runs 13 residues. The CDR3 protein is CASGRAGDYEQYF. CDR3 sequence (DNA): TGCGCCAGCGGGAGGGCGGGCGACTACGAGCAGTACTTC.

The chain carries TRBV6-5 and TRBJ1-1; TRBD1 aligns across 10 bases. V dropped 3 bases and J dropped 1; count of bases not matched to a gene: 2. The CDR3 runs to 15 residues. Germline CDR1 is MNHEY and CDR2 is SVGAGI. The CDR3 region is CASSYRDRGNTEAFF. CDR3 coding DNA: TGTGCCAGCAGTTATAGGGACAGGGGGAACACTGAAGCTTTCTTT.

J is TRBJ1-5 and V is TRBV7-9; 7 bases line up with TRBD1. V lost 2 bases to trimming and J lost 6 bases; unmatched junction nucleotides: 7. The CDR3 has 15 amino acids. Germline V gene sequence: CDR1 SEHNR, CDR2 FQNEAQ (reference sequence). DNA of the CDR3: TGTGCCAGCAGCTTAACAGGGGTTCAGGGTCAGCCCCAGCATTTT. Its protein is CASSLTGVQGQPQHF.

This chain links TRBV11-2 with TRBJ1-2; 10 bases line up with TRBD1. The ends lost 5 bases at V and 3 bases at J; junction bases unmatched: 6. CDR1 and CDR2 from the germline V gene are SGHAT and FQNNGV. The CDR3 has 15 residues. This CDR3 is CASSARDRGDYGYTF. The CDR3 region has the DNA TGTGCCAGCAGCGCCCGGGACAGGGGCGACTATGGCTACACCTTC.

The chain recombines TRBV7-8 with TRBJ2-5; 7 bases are shared with TRBD1. With 5 bases clipped from V and 2 bases from J, the junction kept 5 bases outside the gene matches. Germline CDR1 and CDR2: SGHVS and FQNEAQ. CDR3 length: 14 residues. Here the CDR3 reads CASSRQGYQETQYF. CDR3 DNA sequence: TGTGCCAGCAGCAGACAGGGTTATCAAGAGACCCAGTACTTC.

J is TRBJ2-7 and V is TRBV19; D might be TRBD2 (6 bases). The germline CDR1 and CDR2 sequences are LNHDA and SQIVND (reference sequence). Trimming pared 5 bases from V and 4 bases from J, leaving 15 bases between. CDR3 length: 14 amino acids. CDR3 nucleotides: TGTGCCAGTAGTTACCGGGACGGGACTTACGAGCAGTACTTC. This translates into CASSYRDGTYEQYF.

The chain joins TRBV28 to TRBJ1-4; D unclear. V shed 6 bases and J shed 5 bases, with 13 bases lying between them. The CDR3 length is 14 residues. Germline V gives CDR1 MDHEN, CDR2 SYDVKM. DNA for the CDR3: TGTGCCAGCAGCCCGGGGTACGGGAATGAAAAACTGTTTTTT. Translated: CASSPGYGNEKLFF.

The J gene is TRBJ2-2, the V gene TRBV11-3; TRBD1 is a possible D gene (6 bases). The ends were cut back, 3 bases at V and 0 bases at J, with 11 bases in the middle. Germline-derived CDR1 and CDR2 are SGHNT and YENEEA. This CDR3 has 16 residues. The CDR3: CASSFQGIANTGELFF. CDR3 sequence (DNA): TGTGCCAGCAGCTTCCAGGGGATCGCGAACACCGGGGAGCTGTTTTTT.

This chain connects TRBV11-2 to TRBJ1-2; TRBD1 agrees at 8 bases. With 4 bases clipped from V and 4 bases from J, the junction kept 5 bases outside the gene matches. The germline V gene encodes CDR1 SGHAT and CDR2 FQNNGV. CDR3 size: 14 residues. The CDR3 reads CASSWTGPFYGYTF. DNA of the CDR3: TGTGCCAGCAGCTGGACAGGGCCTTTCTATGGCTACACCTTC.

The sample holds one count of this clone. CDR3 in DNA: TGTGCCAGCAGCTTAGGGGGACAGGGCACCATTCAGTACTTC. It encodes CASSLGGQGTIQYF. The V call is TRBV11-2, the J call TRBJ2-4, with 9 bases aligning to TRBD1. Germline V CDR1 and CDR2: SGHAT, FQNNGV. Trimming removed 1 base from V and 9 bases from J; junction bases left unmatched: 4. CDR3 length: 14 amino acids.